This T cell receptor beta chain emerged from a study of blood T cell repertoires in COVID-19 (dated by TCRdb to 2020 to 2021). A note on the overall study: Samples from collaborators originated in the United States, Italy and Spain and spanned both the acute and convalescent phases of COVID-19. Where available, HLA class I and class II types were taken from metadata supplied by the sample provider and were not determined by assay-based typing. The material from the prospective study consisted of cDNA or gDNA derived from T cells, B-cell-depleted T cells, or PBMCs. The repertoires were released in a freely available public database meant as a resource for research on the immune response to SARS-CoV-2. The samples were drawn from the first 160 participants of the ongoing ImmuneRACE study and from 950 to 1,500 subjects provided by 6 global collaborators. A de-identified subject ID, COVID-19 status, age in years and sex were almost always included in the sample metadata. Subjects who had been exposed to COVID-19, were actively infected with it, or had recovered from it provided the deeply sampled blood TCRbeta repertoires that made up the dataset.

As regards this clone: The antigen this receptor binds is unknown. The input lacks base qualities; no much larger clone sits a single base away.

In Seattle, one collaborating source enrolled patients while the infection was active and tracked those patients longitudinally over the course of disease. The collaborating institutions used their own protocols to collect whole blood in K2EDTA tubes. For TCRbeta analysis, collaborators shipped samples as frozen whole blood, isolated PBMCs, or DNA extracted from either of those sample types. TCRbeta CDR3 regions were amplified from genomic DNA using the immunoSEQ Assay, a bias-controlled multiplex PCR. From the authors' description of their analysis: Within the assay, amplification of reference gene primers was used to estimate how many nucleated cells each sample contained. To quantify the absolute abundance of each unique TCRbeta CDR3 rearrangement, sequence reads were collapsed and filtered. For each sample, productive Simpson clonality was calculated as the square root of Simpson's diversity index across productive rearrangements. This is the immuneACCESS table as TCRdb keeps it, with only in-frame sequences that have V and J called. A part of the clones is gone; compared with another copy, unresolved V genes explain less than half, and the rest is unexplained. The D gene and trimming were derived from the DNA, and the V and J assignments and clone size from that table. This sample lists 70,000 to 95,000 clones; just over 90% were detected once. Just over 2.5% of the sample comes from the top ten.

The germline V gene (reference sequence) gives CDR1 as MNHEY and CDR2 as SMNVEV. The CDR3 has 15 amino acids, counting the end cysteine and phenylalanine. The only DNA kept is the CDR3, 45 bases in frame from the first base. Relative to germline, V is 4 bases shorter and J is 4 bases shorter, with 16 bases between their ends. Results the study describes overall, beyond this receptor: The amount of clinical and demographic metadata varied by source and participant and was provided uncurated.

The specimen was peripheral blood. The clonotype comes from a man between 45 and 60 years old with COVID-19, enrolled during active disease. The chain is encoded by TRBV27 joined to TRBJ1-2; TRBD1 is a weak D gene call, 6 bases matching. The CDR3: CASSSTPDRVYGYTF. The DNA reads TGTGCCAGCAGTTCTACCCCGGACAGAGTCTATGGCTACACCTTC.